These T cell receptor beta chains were read from a single sample in a study of identical twins. TCRdb called the 5' RACE reads again in MiXCR, with one record for every CDR3 protein. Of 200,000 to 250,000 distinct CDR3 sequences listed, roughly 7% are singletons. These data are also associated with another study on yellow fever vaccine responses in identical twins.

Sample: memory (CD45RO+) T cells sorted from blood. Receptors were obtained from a woman younger than 30 in good health. Both conserved end residues are part of each CDR3. The order of the fields is V gene, clone size, J gene, D gene, CDR3 DNA, CDR3 protein. D genes are given only for firm matches. Part of the rows lack a size; the others show once, few, many or a class for expanded clones.

V: TRBV15
size: .
J: TRBJ2-1
D: .
DNA: TGTGCCACCAGCAGAGAACTAGAGGGCTACAATGAGCAGTTCTTC
CDR3: CATSRELEGYNEQFF

V: TRBV5-6
size: few
J: TRBJ2-4
D: .
DNA: TGTGCCAGCAGCCCCAGGGACCCAGCGGCCAAAAACATTCAGTACTTC
CDR3: CASSPRDPAAKNIQYF

V: TRBV10-2
size: .
J: TRBJ1-1
D: .
DNA: TGCGCCAGCGTGTCGGCCAGCCTCACTGAAGCTTTCTTT
CDR3: CASVSASLTEAFF

V: TRBV10-3
size: many
J: TRBJ2-1
D: TRBD2
DNA: TGTGCCATCACCCCTGGTAGCGGGAGTCGGTCCTACAATGAGCAGTTCTTC
CDR3: CAITPGSGSRSYNEQFF

V: TRBV25-1
size: few
J: TRBJ2-7
D: .
DNA: TGTGCCAGCAGTGAATGGGGAGGGGGGGAAAGGAACGAGCAGTACTTC
CDR3: CASSEWGGGERNEQYF

V: TRBV3-1
size: .
J: TRBJ2-5
D: TRBD2
DNA: TGTGCCAGCAGCACCCCGGGACTAGCGTGGCAGACCCAGTACTTC
CDR3: CASSTPGLAWQTQYF

V: TRBV29-1
size: few
J: TRBJ1-5
D: .
DNA: TGCAGCGTTGGACAGCCCGGGCCTCAGCCCCAGCATTTT
CDR3: CSVGQPGPQPQHF

V: TRBV3-1
size: .
J: TRBJ2-5
D: TRBD2
DNA: TGTGCCAGCAGCCCGGGACTAGCGGGATCCGAGACCCAGTACTTC
CDR3: CASSPGLAGSETQYF

V: TRBV6-2/TRBV6-3
size: many
J: TRBJ2-1
D: TRBD2
DNA: TGTGCCAGCAGCCAGACTAGCGGGAGTTTGGGGGAGCAGTTCTTC
CDR3: CASSQTSGSLGEQFF

V: TRBV7-2
size: .
J: TRBJ2-7
D: .
DNA: TGTGCCAGCGGCGGCGGTGGAAACTCCTACGAGCAGTACTTC
CDR3: CASGGGGNSYEQYF

V: TRBV7-2
size: many
J: TRBJ2-2
D: TRBD2
DNA: TGTGCCAGCATCCCTAGCGGGACCCTCGGGGGCGGGGAGCTGTTTTTT
CDR3: CASIPSGTLGGGELFF

V: TRBV2
size: many
J: TRBJ2-1
D: .
DNA: TGTGCCAGCAGGCGCACTGCTCAGGTGAATGAGCAGTTCTTC
CDR3: CASRRTAQVNEQFF

V: TRBV5-1
size: .
J: TRBJ2-2
D: .
DNA: TGCGCCAGCAGCCTTTCTCGTCACGATCGAGGCACCGGGGAGCTGTTTTTT
CDR3: CASSLSRHDRGTGELFF

V: TRBV12-3/TRBV12-4
size: many
J: TRBJ2-1
D: TRBD2
DNA: TGTGCCAGCAGTCCTCACCCTAGCGGGAGTTCCTACAATGAGCAGTTCTTC
CDR3: CASSPHPSGSSYNEQFF

V: TRBV29-1
size: many
J: TRBJ2-2
D: TRBD1
DNA: TGCAGCGTCGGGACAGGGGCCGTCACCGGGGAGCTGTTTTTT
CDR3: CSVGTGAVTGELFF

V: TRBV5-1
size: many
J: TRBJ1-2
D: .
DNA: TGCGCCAGCAGCTTGGGGTTGAGCTATGGCTACACCTTC
CDR3: CASSLGLSYGYTF

V: TRBV27
size: many
J: TRBJ2-7
D: TRBD1
DNA: TGTGCCAGCAGTACCACAGGGGGCAAGGTCTACGAGCAGTACTTC
CDR3: CASSTTGGKVYEQYF

V: TRBV29-1
size: .
J: TRBJ2-2
D: .
DNA: TGCAGCGTTGAAGGGGGAACCGGGGAGCTGTTTTTT
CDR3: CSVEGGTGELFF

V: TRBV24-1
size: many
J: TRBJ2-1
D: .
DNA: TGTGCCACCAGTGATTTCCGGGGCACCAGCTCCTACAATGAGCAGTTCTTC
CDR3: CATSDFRGTSSYNEQFF

V: TRBV5-1
size: .
J: TRBJ2-1
D: TRBD2
DNA: TGCGCCAGCAGCTTGACGGGAGGCCCGGGTGAGAATGAGCAGTTCTTC
CDR3: CASSLTGGPGENEQFF

V: TRBV24-1
size: .
J: TRBJ2-1
D: .
DNA: TGTGCCACCAGTGATCCGGGAGTCTCTGTCGATGAGCAGTTCTTC
CDR3: CATSDPGVSVDEQFF

V: TRBV19
size: many
J: TRBJ2-4
D: TRBD2
DNA: TGTGCCAGTAATCCGTCTAGCGGGAGGGTGGCCAAAAACATTCAGTACTTC
CDR3: CASNPSSGRVAKNIQYF

V: TRBV24-1
size: few
J: TRBJ2-1
D: .
DNA: TGTGCCACCAGTGGGCGGTCCTCCTACAATGAGCAGTTCTTC
CDR3: CATSGRSSYNEQFF

V: TRBV28
size: .
J: TRBJ2-1
D: .
DNA: TGTGCCAGCAGTTCCTACACCTCCTCCTACAATGAGCAGTTCTTC
CDR3: CASSSYTSSYNEQFF

V: TRBV3-1
size: many
J: TRBJ1-1
D: .
DNA: TGTGCCAGCAGCCAAGGACAGCTCATGAACACTGAAGCTTTCTTT
CDR3: CASSQGQLMNTEAFF

V: TRBV7-2
size: .
J: TRBJ2-3
D: TRBD2
DNA: TGTGCCAGCAGCCCACGGCGGGGGTTAGTGCAGTATTTT
CDR3: CASSPRRGLVQYF

V: TRBV5-1
size: many
J: TRBJ2-5
D: .
DNA: TGCGCCAGCCGCTTGGGGGGCGAAGAGACCCAGTACTTC
CDR3: CASRLGGEETQYF

V: TRBV27
size: many
J: TRBJ2-2
D: .
DNA: TGTGCCAGCAGTTTTTTGCGGAGCGGGTCACACACCGGGGAGCTGTTTTTT
CDR3: CASSFLRSGSHTGELFF

V: TRBV7-6
size: .
J: TRBJ2-3
D: TRBD2
DNA: TGTGCCAGCAGCTCCCGCCGGGAGACTAGCGGATTAGCAGATACGCAGTATTTT
CDR3: CASSSRRETSGLADTQYF

V: TRBV21-1
size: .
J: TRBJ2-3
D: .
DNA: TGTGCCAGCAGCAAAGCTCGCGGTTCGGCAGGGACCACAGATACGCAGTATTTT
CDR3: CASSKARGSAGTTDTQYF

V: TRBV10-3
size: few
J: TRBJ2-1
D: TRBD2
DNA: TGTGCCATCAGTGGGCCTAGCGGGAACTACAATGAGCAGTTCTTC
CDR3: CAISGPSGNYNEQFF

V: TRBV10-1
size: few
J: TRBJ2-7
D: TRBD1
DNA: TGCGCCAGCAATTCGGGACAGGGAAGCGAGCAGTACTTC
CDR3: CASNSGQGSEQYF

V: TRBV12-3/TRBV12-4
size: many
J: TRBJ2-6
D: .
DNA: TGTGCCAGCAGTAGAGGCTCTGGGGCCAACGTCCTGACTTTC
CDR3: CASSRGSGANVLTF

V: TRBV7-8
size: .
J: TRBJ2-1
D: .
DNA: TGTGCCAGCAGCTTGTCCGGGTTTAAGCTGAACAATGAGCAGTTCTTC
CDR3: CASSLSGFKLNNEQFF

V: TRBV21-1
size: few
J: TRBJ1-5
D: .
DNA: TGTGCCAGCAGCAAAGGAGCAGGGACTAATCAGCCCCAGCATTTT
CDR3: CASSKGAGTNQPQHF

V: TRBV5-1
size: .
J: TRBJ2-3
D: TRBD2
DNA: TGCGCCAGCAGGATCGGTCTAGCGGGAGGAAGACCATCTAGCACAGATACGCAGTATTTT
CDR3: CASRIGLAGGRPSSTDTQYF

V: TRBV12-3/TRBV12-4
size: many
J: TRBJ1-1
D: .
DNA: TGTGCCAGCAGTTTAGGGGGAGGGAGTGAAGCTTTCTTT
CDR3: CASSLGGGSEAFF

V: TRBV7-6
size: many
J: TRBJ1-1
D: .
DNA: TGTGCCAGCAGCTCTATGGGACAGAACACTGAAGCTTTCTTT
CDR3: CASSSMGQNTEAFF

V: TRBV4-1
size: many
J: TRBJ2-6
D: TRBD1
DNA: TGCGCCAGCAGCCATGTTGCCGGGGACAGGGAATCTGGGGCCAACGTCCTGACTTTC
CDR3: CASSHVAGDRESGANVLTF

V: TRBV2
size: few
J: TRBJ2-5
D: .
DNA: TGTGCCATTCATACGGATGAGACCCAGTACTTC
CDR3: CAIHTDETQYF

V: TRBV5-1
size: many
J: TRBJ1-2
D: .
DNA: TGCGCCAGCAGCACCGGGACATCTAACTATGGCTACACCTTC
CDR3: CASSTGTSNYGYTF

V: TRBV5-1
size: .
J: TRBJ2-1
D: .
DNA: TGCGCCAGCAGCTTGGACCCTCGGGGGATATACAATGAGCAGTTCTTC
CDR3: CASSLDPRGIYNEQFF

V: TRBV28
size: many
J: TRBJ2-2
D: .
DNA: TGTGCCAGCAGGACTTTGTACACCGGGGAGCTGTTTTTT
CDR3: CASRTLYTGELFF

V: TRBV7-8
size: .
J: TRBJ2-1
D: .
DNA: TGTGCCAGCAGCCCCAGGGGAGACGTATTCTTC
CDR3: CASSPRGDVFF

V: TRBV7-9
size: few
J: TRBJ1-2
D: TRBD1
DNA: TGTGCCAGCAGCCCAAGGACAGGGGGCAGACGTAACTATGGCTACACCTTC
CDR3: CASSPRTGGRRNYGYTF